The source of this T cell receptor beta chain is a study of cytomegalovirus exposure and HLA in healthy donors. PCR was performed using 60 Vbeta and 13 Jbeta primers. Clones were sequenced by immunoSEQ multiplex PCR, and TCRdb holds only the in-frame ones, with some missing. The sample shows roughly 140,000 clones, 75% to 90% of them seen only once. The V gene end was trimmed by 5 bases and the J gene end by 3 bases; junction bases not matched to a gene: 5. CDR3 length: 14 amino acids. CDR1 MGHDK and CDR2 SYGVNS come from the germline V gene. The sequence was obtained from a man aged 35 to 55 in good health and CMV-seronegative. The sequenced material came from PBMCs. The chain uses TRBV25-1 and TRBJ1-1, with 8 bases lining up with TRBD1. The CDR3, as DNA: TGTGCCAGCAGTACGGGACAGGACTACACTGAAGCTTTCTTT. This encodes CASSTGQDYTEAFF.